The 22 T cell receptor beta chains in this list originate from one sample, sequenced in a study of blood T cell repertoires in COVID-19. TCRdb's copy holds only in-frame clones and misses some; the assay was immunoSEQ multiplex PCR. This repertoire shows about 210,000 clones, around four fifths found once; its top ten account for roughly 8%. Source material: peripheral blood. All receptors come from a woman in her forties or fifties with acute or convalescent COVID-19.

The rearrangement links TRBV7-9 to TRBJ2-6, with D possibly matching TRBD1 (5 bases). This CDR3 is 18 amino acids long. With 3 bases removed from V and 1 base from J, the gap between germline ends came to 16 bases. CDR1 SEHNR and CDR2 FQNEAQ come from the germline V gene (reference sequence). CDR3 sequence reads: CASSFGQGRASGANVLTF. The CDR3 nucleotides read TGTGCCAGCAGCTTTGGTCAGGGTAGGGCATCTGGGGCCAACGTCCTGACTTTC.

The V gene is TRBV19, the J gene TRBJ2-1, with D possibly being TRBD2 (6 bases). Germline loops: CDR1 LNHDA, CDR2 SQIVND (reference sequence). V lost 1 base to trimming and J lost 6 bases, with 13 bases between them. The CDR3 totals 15 residues. The CDR3 protein is CASSIGLVVGNEQFF. CDR3 sequence (DNA): TGTGCCAGTAGTATAGGACTAGTGGTGGGCAATGAGCAGTTCTTC.

The gene calls are TRBV15 and TRBJ2-1; D unresolved. Trimming pared 5 bases from V and 0 bases from J, leaving 11 bases between. Germline CDR1 LNHNV, CDR2 YYDKDF (reference sequence). This CDR3 spans 15 amino acids. In nucleotides, the CDR3 is TGTGCCACCAGCGTGGATCGGAGCTCCTACAATGAGCAGTTCTTC. Translated: CATSVDRSSYNEQFF. Variable domain in full (rest from reference TRBV15 and TRBJ2-1): DAMVIQNPRYQVTQFGKPVTLSCSQTLNHNVMYWYQQKSSQAPKLLFHYYDKDFNNEADTPDNFQSRRPNTSFCFLDIRSPGLGDTAMYLCATSVDRSSYNEQFFGPGTRLTVL.

This clone was detected only a few times. The chain uses TRBV6-2 or TRBV6-3 and TRBJ2-5, with a tentative D call TRBD2 (6 bases). The CDR3 totals 14 residues. CDR1 is MNHEY and CDR2 is SVGEGT in the germline V gene. With 6 bases removed from V and 5 bases from J, the gap between germline ends came to 16 bases. CDR3 sequence (DNA): TGTGCCAGCAGCCCCGGGGGACGGGCCGAGACCCAGTACTTC. Encoded protein: CASSPGGRAETQYF.

The chain combines TRBV19 with TRBJ1-4; TRBD1 is a possible D gene (6 bases). This CDR3 has 14 amino acids. Per the germline V gene, CDR1 is LNHDA and CDR2 is SQIVND (reference sequence). The germline V and J ends were trimmed by 5 bases and 6 bases, with 13 bases remaining between them. Here the CDR3 reads CASSVTGLDEKLFF. The CDR3 DNA follows: TGTGCCAGTAGTGTCACAGGGTTAGATGAAAAACTGTTTTTT. Using reference TRBV19 and TRBJ1-4 for the parts outside the CDR3, the full variable domain is DGGITQSPKYLFRKEGQNVTLSCEQNLNHDAMYWYRQDPGQGLRLIYYSQIVNDFQKGDIAEGYSVSREKKESFPLTVTSAQKNPTAFYLCASSVTGLDEKLFFGSGTQLSVL.

In this sample, this clone turned up a few times. The CDR3 is CASKVGGSSHNEQFF. The CDR3, as DNA: TGTGCCAGCAAGGTAGGCGGATCTAGTCACAATGAGCAGTTCTTC. The rearrangement uses TRBV27 and TRBJ2-1; D is unresolved. Trimming removed 7 bases at V and 5 bases at J, with 18 bases between. This CDR3 has 15 amino acids. Per germline, CDR1 MNHEY and CDR2 SMNVEV (reference sequence).

This rearrangement joins TRBV5-6 to TRBJ2-7, with a possible D match to TRBD1 (5 bases). CDR3 length equals 13 residues. Germline V gene data show CDR1 as SGHDT and CDR2 as YYEEEE. Trimming took 6 bases from V and 5 from J, leaving 15 bases between them. CDR3 loop: CASNREEGDEQYF. CDR3 in DNA: TGTGCCAGCAATAGGGAAGAAGGGGACGAGCAGTACTTC.

The CDR3 DNA is TGTGCCAGCAGTTCCTTGGGTGCGGGAACGGGGCGCGAGCAGTACTTC. The encoded protein is CASSSLGAGTGREQYF. The J gene is TRBJ2-7, the V gene TRBV28; D may be TRBD2 (6 bases). The CDR3 totals 16 residues. V lost 4 bases and J 6 bases, leaving 22 bases between the germline ends. Germline values: CDR1 MDHEN, CDR2 SYDVKM.

The rearrangement links TRBV5-1 to TRBJ2-7; 10 positions match TRBD1. Per germline, CDR1 SGHRS and CDR2 YFSETQ. V gave up 3 bases and J gave up 5 bases; unmatched junction bases: 11. This CDR3 is 16 amino acids long. The CDR3 DNA is TGCGCCAGCAGCTACGGAACGACAGGGGGCGGTGACGAGCAGTACTTC. Translation: CASSYGTTGGGDEQYF.

The J gene is TRBJ2-2, the V gene TRBV25-1, with 10 bases identical to TRBD2. The germline V gene has CDR1 MGHDK and CDR2 SYGVNS. This CDR3 region has 15 residues. Germline trimming cut 2 bases from V and 6 bases from J; bases unmatched to any gene: 3. The CDR3 bases are TGTGCCAGCAGTGAAGTAGCGGGAGGCTCCGGGGAGCTGTTTTTT. Amino acids: CASSEVAGGSGELFF.

The chain couples TRBV27 to TRBJ2-1, with D hard to call. The length of the CDR3 is 16 residues. The germline gives CDR1 MNHEY, CDR2 SMNVEV (reference sequence). Deletions cut 5 bases from V and 1 base from J, with 15 bases between. The CDR3 DNA reads TGTGCCAGCAGTCCCCCTTGGGCCGCATCCTACAATGAGCAGTTCTTC. It codes for CASSPPWAASYNEQFF.

The chain couples TRBV10-3 to TRBJ1-2, with D unresolved. Trimming left V 3 bases short and J 1 base short, with 9 bases between. Germline V lookup: CDR1 ENHRY, CDR2 SYGVKD. There are 14 residues in the CDR3. The CDR3 protein is CAISELPYNYGYTF. The CDR3 nucleotides read TGTGCCATCAGTGAACTTCCCTATAACTATGGCTACACCTTC.

V gene TRBV20-1 combines with J gene TRBJ1-1, with D tentatively TRBD1 (5 bases). The V gene's germline CDR1 is DFQATT and CDR2 SNEGSKA (reference sequence). V was trimmed by 6 bases and J by 5 bases, leaving 10 bases between them. The CDR3 has 11 amino acids. CDR3 nucleotide sequence: TGCAGTGCGCTAGGGGCGACTGAAGCTTTCTTT. Amino acids: CSALGATEAFF.

The chain couples TRBV7-2 to TRBJ2-2, with D maybe TRBD1 (6 bases). This CDR3 is built from 16 residues. The germline gives CDR1 SGHTA, CDR2 FQGNSA. With 2 bases removed from V and 1 base from J, the gap between germline ends came to 11 bases. This CDR3 reads CASSLQGTGNTGELFF. The CDR3 nucleotides are TGTGCCAGCAGCTTACAGGGGACCGGGAACACCGGGGAGCTGTTTTTT.

This rearrangement joins TRBV18 to TRBJ1-4; the D is unclear. Germline V gives CDR1 KGHSH, CDR2 LQKENI. V shed 4 bases and J shed 4 bases, with 13 bases lying between them. The CDR3 totals 15 residues. CDR3 bases: TGTGCCAGCTCACTAGAGCCTGGAGGTAATGAAAAACTGTTTTTT. Residues: CASSLEPGGNEKLFF.

This chain uses TRBV9 with TRBJ1-1; D is uncertain. The CDR3 covers 14 residues. V was shortened by 3 bases and J by 6 bases, with 15 bases between the two germline ends. Germline V gene lookup returns CDR1 SGDLS and CDR2 YYNGEE. DNA of the CDR3: TGTGCCAGCAGCGCTAGCGTCGCCGGGGCTGAAGCTTTCTTT. Its protein is CASSASVAGAEAFF.

The gene calls are TRBV5-4 and TRBJ2-1; 9 bases align to TRBD2. CDR1 SGHNT and CDR2 YYREEE come from the germline V gene (reference sequence). V dropped 1 base and J dropped 1; count of bases not matched to a gene: 6. The CDR3 sequence is 17 residues long. CDR3 sequence (DNA): TGTGCCAGCAGCTTGCTCTTCAGCGGGAGGTCCTACAATGAGCAGTTCTTC. Its protein is CASSLLFSGRSYNEQFF.

The V call is TRBV10-3, the J call TRBJ2-7; the match to TRBD2 covers 11 bases. V was clipped by 4 bases and J by 3 bases; unmatched bases: 5. Germline values: CDR1 ENHRY, CDR2 SYGVKD. The CDR3 runs to 15 residues. In DNA form, the CDR3 reads TGTGCCATCAGTGCCGGGACTAGCGGCTACTACGAGCAGTACTTC. It specifies CAISAGTSGYYEQYF.

The V gene is TRBV5-1, the J gene TRBJ2-1; 7 nucleotides match TRBD2. The CDR3 has 16 residues. The trim removed 1 base at V and 4 bases at J, leaving 8 bases unmatched. CDR1 SGHRS and CDR2 YFSETQ come from the germline V gene. DNA for the CDR3: TGCGCCAGCAGCTTGAGGGCTAGCGGAGTATACAATGAGCAGTTCTTC. Translated: CASSLRASGVYNEQFF.

Here the CDR3 DNA reads TGCGCCAGCTGGGAGGGAGCGACTACGCAGTATTTT. It specifies CASWEGATTQYF. The chain couples TRBV5-1 to TRBJ2-3; TRBD2 matches at 7 bases. Losses at the gene ends were 7 bases for V and 8 bases for J; bases not matched to a gene: 7. CDR3 length equals 12 residues. Looked up from germline, CDR1 is SGHRS and CDR2 is YFSETQ.

The chain has TRBV4-2 and TRBJ2-5; D perhaps matches TRBD1 (7 bases). Germline V lookup: CDR1 LGHNA, CDR2 YNFKEQ. The CDR3 totals 15 residues. Between the trimmed V and J ends, which lost 0 bases and 7 bases, there was a span of 15 bases. In nucleotides, the CDR3 is TGTGCCAGCAGCCAAGAGGGGGGACAGTACGGGACCCAGTACTTC. It specifies CASSQEGGQYGTQYF.

V gene TRBV18 combines with J gene TRBJ2-1, with D unclear. Looked up from germline, CDR1 is KGHSH and CDR2 is LQKENI. This CDR3 comprises 14 residues. Trimming shortened V by 1 base and J by 4 bases, and 8 bases separated the two germline ends. In DNA form, the CDR3 reads TGTGCCAGCTCACCACGGTCCGGGTACAATGAGCAGTTCTTC. It encodes CASSPRSGYNEQFF.